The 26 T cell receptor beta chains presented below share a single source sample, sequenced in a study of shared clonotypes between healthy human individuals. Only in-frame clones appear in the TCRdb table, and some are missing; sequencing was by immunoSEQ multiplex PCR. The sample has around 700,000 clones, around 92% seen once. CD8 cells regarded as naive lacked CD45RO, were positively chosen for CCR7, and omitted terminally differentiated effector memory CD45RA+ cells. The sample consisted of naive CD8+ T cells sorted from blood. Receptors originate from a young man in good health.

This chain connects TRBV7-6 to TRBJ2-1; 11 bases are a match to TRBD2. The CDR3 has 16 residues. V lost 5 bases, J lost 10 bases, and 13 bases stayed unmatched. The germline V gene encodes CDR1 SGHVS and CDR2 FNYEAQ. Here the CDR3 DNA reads TGTGCCAGCAGCCCCAGATTAGCGGGAGGGCCGCGGGAGCAGTTCTTC. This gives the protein CASSPRLAGGPREQFF.

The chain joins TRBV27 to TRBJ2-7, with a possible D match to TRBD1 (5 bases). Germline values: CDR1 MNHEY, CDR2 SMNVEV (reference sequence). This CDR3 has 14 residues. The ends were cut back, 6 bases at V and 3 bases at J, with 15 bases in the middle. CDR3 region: CASSLTWGDYEQYF. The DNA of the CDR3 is TGTGCCAGCAGCCTAACTTGGGGCGACTACGAGCAGTACTTC.

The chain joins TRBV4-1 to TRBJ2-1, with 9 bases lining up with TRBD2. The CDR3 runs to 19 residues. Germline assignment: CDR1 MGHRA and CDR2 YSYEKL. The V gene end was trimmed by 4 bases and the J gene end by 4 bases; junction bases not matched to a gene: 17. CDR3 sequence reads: CASSPAGVLSGSGYNEQFF. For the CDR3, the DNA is TGCGCCAGCAGCCCGGCCGGGGTTCTTAGCGGGAGTGGGTACAATGAGCAGTTCTTC.

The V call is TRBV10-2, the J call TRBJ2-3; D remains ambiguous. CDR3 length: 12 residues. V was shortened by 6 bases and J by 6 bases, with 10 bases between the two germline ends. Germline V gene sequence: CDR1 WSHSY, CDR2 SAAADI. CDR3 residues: CASSRPPDTQYF. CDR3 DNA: TGCGCCAGCAGCAGACCCCCGGATACGCAGTATTTT.

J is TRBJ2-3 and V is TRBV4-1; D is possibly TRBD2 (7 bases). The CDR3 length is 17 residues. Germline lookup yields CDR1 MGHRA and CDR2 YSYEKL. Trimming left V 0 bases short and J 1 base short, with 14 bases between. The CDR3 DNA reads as TGCGCCAGCAGCCAAGAACGGGGGCTAGCGGGCACAGATACGCAGTATTTT. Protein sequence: CASSQERGLAGTDTQYF.

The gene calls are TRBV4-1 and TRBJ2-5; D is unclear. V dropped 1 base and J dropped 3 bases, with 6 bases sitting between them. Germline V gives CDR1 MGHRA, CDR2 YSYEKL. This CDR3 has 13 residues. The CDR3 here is CASSQGKKETQYF. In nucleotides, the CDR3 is TGCGCCAGCAGCCAAGGGAAGAAAGAGACCCAGTACTTC.

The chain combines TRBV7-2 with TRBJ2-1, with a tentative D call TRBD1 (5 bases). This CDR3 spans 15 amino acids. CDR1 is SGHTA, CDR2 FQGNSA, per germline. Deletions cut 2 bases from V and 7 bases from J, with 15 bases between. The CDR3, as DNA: TGTGCCAGCAGCTTATTTCGGACACCGTTTAATGAGCAGTTCTTC. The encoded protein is CASSLFRTPFNEQFF.

CDR3 protein: CASRPGRMNTEAFF. CDR3 nucleotides: TGTGCCAGCAGACCAGGGAGGATGAACACTGAAGCTTTCTTT. The chain has TRBV7-9 and TRBJ1-1; D is perhaps TRBD1 (5 bases). Germline V gives CDR1 SEHNR, CDR2 FQNEAQ (reference sequence). This CDR3 comprises 14 residues. The ends were cut back, 6 bases at V and 0 bases at J, with 11 bases in the middle.

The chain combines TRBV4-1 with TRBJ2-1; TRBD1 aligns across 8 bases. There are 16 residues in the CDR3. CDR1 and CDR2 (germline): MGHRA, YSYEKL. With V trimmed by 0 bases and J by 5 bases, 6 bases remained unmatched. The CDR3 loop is CASSQDAGTGDNEQFF. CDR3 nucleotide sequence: TGCGCCAGCAGCCAAGATGCGGGGACAGGCGACAATGAGCAGTTCTTC.

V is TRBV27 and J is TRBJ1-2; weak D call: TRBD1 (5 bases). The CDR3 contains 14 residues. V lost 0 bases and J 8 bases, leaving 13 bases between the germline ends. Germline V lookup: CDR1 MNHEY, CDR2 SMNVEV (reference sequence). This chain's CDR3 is CASSLSWGEYGYTF. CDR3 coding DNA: TGTGCCAGCAGTTTATCTTGGGGGGAGTACGGCTACACCTTC.

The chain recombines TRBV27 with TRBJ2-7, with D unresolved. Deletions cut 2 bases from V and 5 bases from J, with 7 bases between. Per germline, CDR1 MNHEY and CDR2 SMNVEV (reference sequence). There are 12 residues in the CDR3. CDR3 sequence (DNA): TGTGCCAGCAGTTTAATGGGTGACGAGCAGTACTTC. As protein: CASSLMGDEQYF.

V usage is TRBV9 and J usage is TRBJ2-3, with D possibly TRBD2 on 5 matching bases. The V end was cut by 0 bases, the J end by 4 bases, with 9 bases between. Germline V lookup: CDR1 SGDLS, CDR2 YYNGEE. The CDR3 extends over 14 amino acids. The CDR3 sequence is CASSVAGSADTQYF. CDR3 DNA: TGTGCCAGCAGCGTAGCGGGTAGCGCAGATACGCAGTATTTT.

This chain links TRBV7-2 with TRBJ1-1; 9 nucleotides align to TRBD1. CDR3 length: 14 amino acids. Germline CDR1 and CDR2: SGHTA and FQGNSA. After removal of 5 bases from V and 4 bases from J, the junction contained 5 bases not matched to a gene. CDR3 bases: TGTGCCAGCAGCACGGGACAGGGAACCACTGAAGCTTTCTTT. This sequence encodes CASSTGQGTTEAFF. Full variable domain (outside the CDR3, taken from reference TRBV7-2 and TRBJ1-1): GAGVSQSPSNKVTEKGKDVELRCDPISGHTALYWYRQSLGQGLEFLIYFQGNSAPDKSGLPSDRFSAERTGGSVSTLTIQRTQQEDSAVYLCASSTGQGTTEAFFGQGTRLTVV.

The CDR3 is CASSGGTGYEQYF. The CDR3 coding sequence is TGCGCCAGCAGCGGCGGGACAGGTTACGAGCAGTACTTC. The rearrangement joins TRBV5-1 to TRBJ2-7; 8 bases align to TRBD1. With V trimmed by 4 bases and J by 4 bases, 4 bases remained unmatched. This CDR3 spans 13 amino acids. Germline lookup yields CDR1 SGHRS and CDR2 YFSETQ.

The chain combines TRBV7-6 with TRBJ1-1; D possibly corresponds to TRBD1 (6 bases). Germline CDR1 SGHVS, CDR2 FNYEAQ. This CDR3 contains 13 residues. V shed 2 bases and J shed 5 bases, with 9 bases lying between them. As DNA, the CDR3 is TGTGCCAGCAGCTTAACAGGGCTGACTGAAGCTTTCTTT. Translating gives CASSLTGLTEAFF.

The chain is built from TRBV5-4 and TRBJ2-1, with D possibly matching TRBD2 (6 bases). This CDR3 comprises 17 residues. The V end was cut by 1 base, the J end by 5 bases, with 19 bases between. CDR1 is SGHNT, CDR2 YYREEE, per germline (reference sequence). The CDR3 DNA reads TGTGCCAGCAGCTTGAGAGGGGCGTGGCGCGGGAACAATGAGCAGTTCTTC. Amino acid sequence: CASSLRGAWRGNNEQFF.

The CDR3 sequence is CASGLSNPETQYF. For the CDR3, the DNA is TGTGCCAGCGGACTCTCGAACCCAGAGACCCAGTACTTC. The chain has TRBV2 and TRBJ2-5; tentative D call: TRBD2 (5 bases). CDR3 length equals 13 residues. The germline V gene encodes CDR1 SNHLY and CDR2 FYNNEI. V was trimmed by 8 bases and J by 4 bases, leaving 14 bases between them.

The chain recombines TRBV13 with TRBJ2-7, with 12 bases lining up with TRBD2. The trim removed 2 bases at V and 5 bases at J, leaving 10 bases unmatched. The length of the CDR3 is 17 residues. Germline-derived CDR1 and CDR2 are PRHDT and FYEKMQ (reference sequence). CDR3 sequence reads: CASSLSLTSGSSDEQYF. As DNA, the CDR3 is TGTGCCAGCAGCTTATCGTTGACTAGCGGGAGTTCCGACGAGCAGTACTTC.

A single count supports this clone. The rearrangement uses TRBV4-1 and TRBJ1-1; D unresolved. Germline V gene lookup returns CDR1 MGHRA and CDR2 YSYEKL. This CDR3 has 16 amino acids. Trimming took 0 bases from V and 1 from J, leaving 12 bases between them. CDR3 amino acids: CASSQEDFLENTEAFF. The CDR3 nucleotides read TGCGCCAGCAGCCAAGAGGACTTCCTCGAGAACACTGAAGCTTTCTTT.

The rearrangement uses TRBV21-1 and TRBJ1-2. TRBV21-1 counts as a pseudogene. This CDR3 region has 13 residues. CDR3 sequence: CASSKGLVEGYTF. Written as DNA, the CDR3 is TGTGCCAGCAGCAAAGGCCTAGTTGAGGGCTACACCTTC.

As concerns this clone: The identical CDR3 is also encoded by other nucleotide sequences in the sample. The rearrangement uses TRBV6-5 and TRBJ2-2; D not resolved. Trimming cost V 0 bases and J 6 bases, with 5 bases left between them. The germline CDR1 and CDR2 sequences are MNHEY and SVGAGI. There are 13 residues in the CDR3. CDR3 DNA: TGTGCCAGCAGTTACTCCGAGGCCGGGGAGCTGTTTTTT. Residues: CASSYSEAGELFF.

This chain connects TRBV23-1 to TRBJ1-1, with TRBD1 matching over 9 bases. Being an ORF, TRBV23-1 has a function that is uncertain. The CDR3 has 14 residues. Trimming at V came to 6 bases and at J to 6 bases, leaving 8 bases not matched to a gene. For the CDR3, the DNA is TGCGCCAGCAGGGAAACAGGGGGCAATCCTGAAGCTTTCTTT. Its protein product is CASRETGGNPEAFF.

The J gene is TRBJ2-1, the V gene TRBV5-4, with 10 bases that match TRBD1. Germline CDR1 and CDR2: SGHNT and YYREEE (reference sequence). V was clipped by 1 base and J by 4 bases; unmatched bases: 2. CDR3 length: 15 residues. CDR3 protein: CASSLWDRGYNEQFF. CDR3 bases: TGTGCCAGCAGCTTGTGGGACAGGGGTTACAATGAGCAGTTCTTC.

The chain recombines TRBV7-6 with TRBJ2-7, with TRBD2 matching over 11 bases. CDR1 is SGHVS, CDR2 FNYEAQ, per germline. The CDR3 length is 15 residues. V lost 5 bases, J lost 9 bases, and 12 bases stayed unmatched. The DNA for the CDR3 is TGTGCCAGCAGCCCCATCCTAGCGGGAGGCCGCGTGCAGTACTTC. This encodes CASSPILAGGRVQYF.

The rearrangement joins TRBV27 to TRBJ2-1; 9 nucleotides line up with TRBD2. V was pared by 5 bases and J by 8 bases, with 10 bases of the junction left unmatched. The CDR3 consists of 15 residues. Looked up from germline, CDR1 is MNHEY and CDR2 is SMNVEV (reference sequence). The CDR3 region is CASSPLAGVVDEQFF. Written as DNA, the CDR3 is TGTGCCAGCAGTCCATTAGCGGGAGTTGTCGATGAGCAGTTCTTC.

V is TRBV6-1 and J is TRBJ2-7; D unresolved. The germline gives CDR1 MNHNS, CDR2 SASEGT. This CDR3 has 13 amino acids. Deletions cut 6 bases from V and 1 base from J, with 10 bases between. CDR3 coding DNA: TGTGCCAGCAGGCTCTTAAGATCCTACGAGCAGTACTTC. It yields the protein CASRLLRSYEQYF.